This T cell receptor (beta chain) comes out of a study of OX40 agonist ivuxolimab in advanced cancers. This table comes from immunoSEQ multiplex PCR, and its TCRdb copy is limited to in-frame clones, with some not included. The data contain fewer than 200,000 clones, approximately 94% of them singletons. This material consisted of CD4+ or CD8+ T cells sorted from blood, taken in a trial of the OX40 agonist ivuxolimab. This sequence originates from an adult with an advanced solid tumor such as melanoma, head and neck, liver or kidney cancer.

The CDR3 nucleotides are TGTGCCAGTAGTATAACGGGGCCCGCCACTGAAGCTTTCTTT. It specifies CASSITGPATEAFF. This chain joins TRBV19 and TRBJ1-1; a possible D gene is TRBD1 (5 bases). The CDR3 extends over 14 amino acids. Trimming pared 2 bases from V and 4 bases from J, leaving 11 bases between. CDR1 and CDR2 from the germline V gene are LNHDA and SQIVND (reference sequence). Complete variable domain (other parts from reference TRBV19 and TRBJ1-1): DGGITQSPKYLFRKEGQNVTLSCEQNLNHDAMYWYRQDPGQGLRLIYYSQIVNDFQKGDIAEGYSVSREKKESFPLTVTSAQKNPTAFYLCASSITGPATEAFFGQGTRLTVV.